Sequencing of this TCR beta chain was carried out in a study of blood T cell repertoires in COVID-19 (dated by TCRdb to the early 2020s). Regarding the research as a whole: Samples covering the acute and convalescent phases of COVID-19 were provided by collaborators in the United States, Italy and Spain. The material from the prospective study consisted of cDNA or gDNA derived from T cells, B-cell-depleted T cells, or PBMCs. The dataset comprised deeply sampled blood TCRbeta repertoires from subjects exposed to, actively infected with, or recovered from COVID-19. A freely available public database, intended as a resource for researchers studying the immune response to SARS-CoV-2, is where the repertoires were released. The samples were drawn from two sources: the first 160 participants of the ongoing ImmuneRACE study, and 1,200 or so subjects contributed by 6 global collaborators. A de-identified subject ID, COVID-19 status, age in years and sex were almost always included in the sample metadata. Where available, HLA class I and class II types were taken from metadata supplied by the sample provider and were not determined by assay-based typing. Beyond this particular receptor, the publication reports: The quantity of clinical and demographic metadata differed by source and by participant and was supplied without curation.

TCRbeta CDR3 regions were amplified from genomic DNA by means of the immunoSEQ Assay, a bias-controlled multiplex PCR. Under the source paper's analysis protocol: Within the assay, amplification of reference gene primers was used to estimate how many nucleated cells each sample contained. To quantify the absolute abundance of each unique TCRbeta CDR3 rearrangement, sequence reads were collapsed and filtered. For each sample, productive Simpson clonality was calculated as the square root of Simpson's diversity index over productive rearrangements. The source is immuneACCESS, and TCRdb retained only in-frame sequences with V and J called. Part of the clones is not carried over; for the studies checked, unresolved V genes explain less than half of this, and the remainder is unexplained. The V and J calls and clone size are taken from that table; D and trimming were inferred from the DNA. The sample data list 250,000 to 300,000 clones, and roughly 79% of these were observed just once. Around 3.2% of the sample lies in the top ten.

Regarding this clone: Its specific antigen is unknown. No quality values exist for individual bases; no much larger clone is one base distant.

The collaborating institutions used their own protocols to collect whole blood in K2EDTA tubes. For TCRbeta analysis, collaborator samples were shipped as frozen whole blood, as isolated PBMCs, or as DNA extracted from either sample type. CDR1 and CDR2, looked up from the germline V gene (reference sequence), are LGHDT and YNNKEL. Germline trimming amounts to 3 bases on V and 6 bases on J, with 10 as the count of junction bases outside the gene matches. The CDR3 runs 16 amino acids, cysteine and phenylalanine included. This entry keeps only the CDR3 DNA: 48 bases, framed from base 1. This clonotype originated in a woman aged 55 to 70 with active or convalescent COVID-19. The sequenced material came from peripheral blood. The sequence joins TRBV3-1 (or the pseudogene TRBV3-2) to TRBJ2-1, with 8 junctional bases fitting TRBD2. Here the CDR3 is given as CASSQTPGLGSNEQFF. The nucleotides read TGTGCCAGCAGCCAGACCCCGGGACTAGGAAGCAATGAGCAGTTCTTC.